This T cell receptor beta chain stems from a study of cytomegalovirus exposure and HLA in healthy donors. Study-wide context: A prior study identified 110 million or so unique TCR beta sequences from about 180 million T cells. Study-wide findings and caveats: Trimming of TCR beta V- and J-genes showed a link, identified in a later analysis, to a missense DCLRE1C variant.

In its sample, this clone was seen a few times. What it binds is unknown. Trimming cost V 0 bases and J 0 bases, with 7 bases left between them. The germline V gene encodes CDR1 SGHRS and CDR2 YFSETQ. This CDR3 spans 15 amino acids. This PCR relied on a set of 60 Vbeta primers and 13 Jbeta primers. The table came from immunoSEQ multiplex PCR; TCRdb's copy has only in-frame clones and leaves some out. Among 150,000 to 200,000 clones listed, just over 75% were seen once. This sequence joins TRBV5-1 and TRBJ1-5; a possible D gene is TRBD1 (6 bases). Sequencing input: PBMCs. The TCR comes from a woman aged 40 to 55 in good health and CMV-seronegative. The CDR3 DNA reads as TGCGCCAGCAGCTTGGGGGACACTAGCAATCAGCCCCAGCATTTT. Its protein product is CASSLGDTSNQPQHF.